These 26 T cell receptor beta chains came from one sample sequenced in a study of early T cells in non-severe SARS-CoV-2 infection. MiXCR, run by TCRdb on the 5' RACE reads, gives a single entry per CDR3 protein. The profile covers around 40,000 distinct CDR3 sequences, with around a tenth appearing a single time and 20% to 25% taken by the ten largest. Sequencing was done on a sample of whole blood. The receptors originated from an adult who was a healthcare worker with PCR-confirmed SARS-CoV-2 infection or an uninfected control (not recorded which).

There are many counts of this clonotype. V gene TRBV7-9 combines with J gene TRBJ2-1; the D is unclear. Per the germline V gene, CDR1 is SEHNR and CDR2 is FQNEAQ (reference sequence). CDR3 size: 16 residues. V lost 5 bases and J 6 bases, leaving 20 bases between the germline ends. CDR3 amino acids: CASSPPTTRSGNEQFF. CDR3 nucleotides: TGTGCCAGCAGCCCACCAACAACCCGTTCTGGCAATGAGCAGTTCTTC.

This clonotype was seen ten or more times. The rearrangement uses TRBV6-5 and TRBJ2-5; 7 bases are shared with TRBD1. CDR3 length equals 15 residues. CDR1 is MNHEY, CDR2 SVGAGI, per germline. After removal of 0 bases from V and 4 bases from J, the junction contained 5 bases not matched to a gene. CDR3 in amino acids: CASSYSHRGRETQYF. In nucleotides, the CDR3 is TGTGCCAGCAGTTACTCACACAGGGGTAGAGAGACCCAGTACTTC.

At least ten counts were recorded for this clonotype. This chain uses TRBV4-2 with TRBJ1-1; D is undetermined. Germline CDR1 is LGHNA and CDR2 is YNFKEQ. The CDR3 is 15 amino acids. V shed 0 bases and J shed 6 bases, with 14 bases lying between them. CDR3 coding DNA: TGTGCCAGCAGCCAAGATGTTTTAGTGGCTCCTGAAGCTTTCTTT. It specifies CASSQDVLVAPEAFF.

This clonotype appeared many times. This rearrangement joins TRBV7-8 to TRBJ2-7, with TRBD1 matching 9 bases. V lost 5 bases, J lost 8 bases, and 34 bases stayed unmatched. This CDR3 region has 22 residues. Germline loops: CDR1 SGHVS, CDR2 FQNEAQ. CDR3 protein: CASSLRRPDGEQGAPRGKQQYF. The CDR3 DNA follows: TGTGCCAGCAGCCTGCGTCGGCCAGACGGGGAACAGGGGGCGCCACGCGGGAAGCAGCAGTACTTC.

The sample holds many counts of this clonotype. In DNA, the CDR3 is TGTGCCAGCGGGCCAGTTTGGGGATCAAACTACGAGCAGTACTTC. Translating gives CASGPVWGSNYEQYF. This chain connects TRBV28 to TRBJ2-7; D gene uncertain. Germline V lookup: CDR1 MDHEN, CDR2 SYDVKM. Trimming took off 8 bases at V and 3 bases at J, with 20 bases between the two ends. There are 15 residues in the CDR3.

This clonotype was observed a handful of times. In nucleotides, the CDR3 is TGTGCCACCAGGAATAATAAAGAAGCTTTCTTT. It encodes CATRNNKEAFF. This chain links TRBV15 with TRBJ1-1, with D unclear. V lost 6 bases and J lost 8, with 10 bases in between. This CDR3 is built from 11 residues. CDR1 and CDR2 from the germline V gene are LNHNV and YYDKDF (reference sequence). Full variable domain (missing parts from reference TRBV15 and TRBJ1-1): DAMVIQNPRYQVTQFGKPVTLSCSQTLNHNVMYWYQQKSSQAPKLLFHYYDKDFNNEADTPDNFQSRRPNTSFCFLDIRSPGLGDTAMYLCATRNNKEAFFGQGTRLTVV.

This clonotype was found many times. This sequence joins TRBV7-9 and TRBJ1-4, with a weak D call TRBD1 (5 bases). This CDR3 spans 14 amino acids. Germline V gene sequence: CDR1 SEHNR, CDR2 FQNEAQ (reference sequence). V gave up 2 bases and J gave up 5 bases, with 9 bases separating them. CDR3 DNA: TGTGCCAGCAGCTTACACCGACAGAATGAAAAACTGTTTTTT. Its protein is CASSLHRQNEKLFF.

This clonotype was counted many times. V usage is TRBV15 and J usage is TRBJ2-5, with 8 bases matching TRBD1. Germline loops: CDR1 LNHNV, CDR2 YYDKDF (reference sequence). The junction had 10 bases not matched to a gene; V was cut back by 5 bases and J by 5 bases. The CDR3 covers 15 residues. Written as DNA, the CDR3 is TGTGCCACCAGCTCCCGACAGGGGCGTCGCGAGACCCAGTACTTC. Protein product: CATSSRQGRRETQYF.

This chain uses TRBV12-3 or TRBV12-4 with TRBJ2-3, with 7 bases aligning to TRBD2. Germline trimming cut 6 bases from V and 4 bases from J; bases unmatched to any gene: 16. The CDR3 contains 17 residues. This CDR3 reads CASSNARTGRVPDTQYF. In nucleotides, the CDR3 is TGTGCCAGCAGCAATGCTAGAACGGGGAGGGTTCCAGATACGCAGTATTTT.

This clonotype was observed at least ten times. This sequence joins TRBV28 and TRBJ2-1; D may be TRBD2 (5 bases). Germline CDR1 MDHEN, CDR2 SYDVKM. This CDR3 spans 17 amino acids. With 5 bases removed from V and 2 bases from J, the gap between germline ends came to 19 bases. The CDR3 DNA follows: TGTGCCAGCAGTACCCCCCTTTTTGGGAGCCCCTACAATGAGCAGTTCTTC. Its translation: CASSTPLFGSPYNEQFF.

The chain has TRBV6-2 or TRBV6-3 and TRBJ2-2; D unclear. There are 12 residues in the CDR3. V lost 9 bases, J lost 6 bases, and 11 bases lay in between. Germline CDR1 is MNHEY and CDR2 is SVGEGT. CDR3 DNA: TGTGCCAGTCGTGGGATGGCCGGGGAGCTGTTTTTT. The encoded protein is CASRGMAGELFF.

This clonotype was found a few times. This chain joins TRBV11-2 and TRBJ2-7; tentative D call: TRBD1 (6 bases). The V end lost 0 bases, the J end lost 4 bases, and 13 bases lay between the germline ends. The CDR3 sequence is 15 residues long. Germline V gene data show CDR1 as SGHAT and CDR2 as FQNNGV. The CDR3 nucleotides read TGTGCCAGCAGCTTAGAAAGGGTCAGGGGATACGAGCAGTACTTC. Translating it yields CASSLERVRGYEQYF.

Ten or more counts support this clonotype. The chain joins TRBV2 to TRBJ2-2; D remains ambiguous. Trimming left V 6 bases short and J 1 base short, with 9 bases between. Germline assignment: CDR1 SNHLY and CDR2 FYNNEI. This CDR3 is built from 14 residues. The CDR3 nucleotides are TGTGCCAGCAGGCTGGACGGGAACACCGGGGAGCTGTTTTTT. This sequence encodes CASRLDGNTGELFF.

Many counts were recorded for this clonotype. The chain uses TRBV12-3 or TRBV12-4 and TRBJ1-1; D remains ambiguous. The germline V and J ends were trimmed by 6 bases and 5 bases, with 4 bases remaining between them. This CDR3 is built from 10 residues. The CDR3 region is CASRGTEAFF. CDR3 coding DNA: TGTGCCAGCAGGGGTACTGAAGCTTTCTTT.

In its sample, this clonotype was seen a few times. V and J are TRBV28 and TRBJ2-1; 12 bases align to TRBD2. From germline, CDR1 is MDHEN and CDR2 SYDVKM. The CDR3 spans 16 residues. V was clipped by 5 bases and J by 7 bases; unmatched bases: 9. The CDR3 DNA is TGTGCCAGCAGTGTGATACTAGCGGGAGGTGGGAATGAGCAGTTCTTC. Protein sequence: CASSVILAGGGNEQFF.

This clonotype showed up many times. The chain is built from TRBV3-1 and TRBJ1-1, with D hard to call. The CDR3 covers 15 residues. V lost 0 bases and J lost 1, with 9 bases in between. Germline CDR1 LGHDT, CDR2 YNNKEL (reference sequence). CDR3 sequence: CASSQDLSGNTEAFF. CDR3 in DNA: TGTGCCAGCAGCCAAGATCTTTCAGGGAACACTGAAGCTTTCTTT.

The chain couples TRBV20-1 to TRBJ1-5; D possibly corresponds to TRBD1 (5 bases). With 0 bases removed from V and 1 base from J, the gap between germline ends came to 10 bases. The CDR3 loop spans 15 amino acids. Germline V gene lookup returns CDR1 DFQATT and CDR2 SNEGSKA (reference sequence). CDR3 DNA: TGCAGTGCTAGAGACTGGGGGAGAAGCAATCAGCCCCAGCATTTT. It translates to CSARDWGRSNQPQHF.

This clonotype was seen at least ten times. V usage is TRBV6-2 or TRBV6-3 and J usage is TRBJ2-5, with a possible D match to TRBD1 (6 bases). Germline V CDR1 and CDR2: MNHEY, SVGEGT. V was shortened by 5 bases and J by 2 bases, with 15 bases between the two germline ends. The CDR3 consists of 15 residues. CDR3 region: CASSITGNRQETQYF. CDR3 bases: TGTGCCAGCAGTATTACAGGGAACAGACAAGAGACCCAGTACTTC.

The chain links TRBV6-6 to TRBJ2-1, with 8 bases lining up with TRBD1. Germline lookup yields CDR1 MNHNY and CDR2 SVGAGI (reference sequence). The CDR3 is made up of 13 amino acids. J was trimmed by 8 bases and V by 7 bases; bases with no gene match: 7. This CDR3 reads CASMRTGFDEQFF. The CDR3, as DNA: TGTGCCAGCATGAGGACAGGGTTCGATGAGCAGTTCTTC.

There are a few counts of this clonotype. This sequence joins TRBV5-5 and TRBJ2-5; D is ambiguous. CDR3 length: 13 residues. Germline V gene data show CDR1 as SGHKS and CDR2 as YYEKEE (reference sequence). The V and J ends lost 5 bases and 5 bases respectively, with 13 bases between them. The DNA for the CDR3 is TGTGCCAGCAGACCGTTGCAGGTGGAGACCCAGTACTTC. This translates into CASRPLQVETQYF. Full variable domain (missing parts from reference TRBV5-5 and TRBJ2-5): DAGVTQSPTHLIKTRGQQVTLRCSPISGHKSVSWYQQVLGQGPQFIFQYYEKEERGRGNFPDRFSARQFPNYSSELNVNALLLGDSALYLCASRPLQVETQYFGPGTRLLVL.

The DNA for the CDR3 is TGTGCCAGCAGGATAGCGGGAGGTTCCTACGAGCAGTACTTC. Its translation is CASRIAGGSYEQYF. V gene TRBV28 combines with J gene TRBJ2-7; 10 positions match TRBD2. Germline lookup yields CDR1 MDHEN and CDR2 SYDVKM. CDR3 size: 14 residues. Unmatched junction bases numbered 3, after V lost 6 bases and J lost 1 base.

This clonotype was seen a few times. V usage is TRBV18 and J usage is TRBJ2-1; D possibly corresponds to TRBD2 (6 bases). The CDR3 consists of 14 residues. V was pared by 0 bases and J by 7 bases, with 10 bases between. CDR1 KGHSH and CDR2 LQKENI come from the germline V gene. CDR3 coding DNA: TGTGCCAGCTCACCACCGGCTAGCGTTAATGAGCAGTTCTTC. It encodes CASSPPASVNEQFF.

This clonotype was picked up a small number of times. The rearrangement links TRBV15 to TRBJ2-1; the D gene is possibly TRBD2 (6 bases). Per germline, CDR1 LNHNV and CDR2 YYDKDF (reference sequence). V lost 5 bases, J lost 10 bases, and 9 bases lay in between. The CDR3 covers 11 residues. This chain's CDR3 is CATSLAREQFF. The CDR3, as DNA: TGTGCCACCAGCCTAGCGAGAGAGCAGTTCTTC.

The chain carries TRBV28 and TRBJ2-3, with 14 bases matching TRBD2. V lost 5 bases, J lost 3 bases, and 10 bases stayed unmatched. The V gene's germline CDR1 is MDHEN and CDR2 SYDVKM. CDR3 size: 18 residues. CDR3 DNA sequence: TGTGCCAGCAGTCCCACTGGACTAGCGGGAGGTGGGACAGATACGCAGTATTTT. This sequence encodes CASSPTGLAGGGTDTQYF.

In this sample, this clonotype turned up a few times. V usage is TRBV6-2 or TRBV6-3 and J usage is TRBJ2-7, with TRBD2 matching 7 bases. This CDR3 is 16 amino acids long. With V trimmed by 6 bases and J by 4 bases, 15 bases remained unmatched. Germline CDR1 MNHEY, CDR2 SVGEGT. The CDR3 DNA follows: TGTGCCAGCAGCCCCTCCGGCGGGAGATCACCGTACGAGCAGTACTTC. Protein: CASSPSGGRSPYEQYF.

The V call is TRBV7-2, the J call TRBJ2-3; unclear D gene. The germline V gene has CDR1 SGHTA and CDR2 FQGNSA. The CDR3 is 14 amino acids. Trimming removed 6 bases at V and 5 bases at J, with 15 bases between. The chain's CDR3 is CASSSTRNLDTQYF. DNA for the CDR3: TGTGCCAGCAGTTCGACCAGAAACCTAGATACGCAGTATTTT.